Included here is one T cell receptor beta chain sequence, with context. The PCR contained 60 Vbeta and 13 Jbeta primers. The assay was immunoSEQ multiplex PCR, and TCRdb's table has in-frame clones only and misses some. Of more than 85,000 clones in the sample, about 86% were seen once. CDR3 length equals 16 residues. The germline CDR1 and CDR2 sequences are SGHTA and FQGNSA. Trimming took off 0 bases at V and 0 bases at J, with 6 bases between the two ends. These data come from a study of cytomegalovirus exposure and HLA in healthy donors. This TCR was sampled from a woman aged 30 to 39 in good health and CMV-seronegative. This sequence joins TRBV7-2 and TRBJ2-6; the D is unclear. The sequenced sample consisted of PBMCs. In DNA, the CDR3 is TGTGCCAGCAGCTTAGCGGTCGGCTCTGGGGCCAACGTCCTGACTTTC. It translates to CASSLAVGSGANVLTF.